This entry describes one T cell receptor beta chain. Repertoires were generated with immunoSEQ multiplex PCR, while TCRdb's copy carries only in-frame clones and drops some. This sample yields about 320,000 clones, of which 70% to 90% are seen a single time; more than 1.5% belongs to the top ten. These data are taken from a study of Ad26.COV2.S vaccination and SARS-CoV-2 variants. The germline V gene has CDR1 SGHRS and CDR2 YFSETQ. V gave up 0 bases and J gave up 1 base, with 4 bases separating them. The CDR3 runs 13 residues. The treatment was: about 20 received Ad26.COV2.S at low or high dose, single or two shots; roughly five received placebo; per-sample allocation not given. Sample collection was performed on day 63 after the first vaccine or placebo injection. It was an adult aged 18-55 years in Boston who was the donor.

The input for sequencing was peripheral blood, taken in a trial of Ad26.COV2.S vaccine versus placebo. This sequence was found in a person between 18 and 65 years old who received the Ad26.COV2.S COVID-19 vaccine or a placebo. The chain combines TRBV5-1 with TRBJ1-1, with D unresolved. The CDR3 loop is CASSLESNTEAFF. The CDR3 nucleotides read TGCGCCAGCAGCTTGGAGTCGAACACTGAAGCTTTCTTT.